This TCR beta chain was identified in a study of response to subunit inactivated influenza vaccine. Overall study results and limits: The authors proposed limited new T cell recruitment per seasonal influenza vaccination.

V gave up 3 bases and J gave up 1 base, with 10 bases separating them. In germline, CDR1 is LGHDT, CDR2 YNNKEL (reference sequence). This CDR3 region has 16 residues. From the RT-PCR reads, TCRdb called clonotypes with MiXCR, one entry per CDR3 protein. The sample has 450,000 to 600,000 distinct CDR3 sequences, 6% to 9% seen once; the top ten hold roughly 13%. For this clonotype: Its matching antigen is unknown.

This sequence was found in a man between 50 and 70 years old who received an inactivated influenza vaccine. The rearrangement joins TRBV3-1 to TRBJ2-6; possibly TRBD2 for D (6 bases). The starting material was PBMCs from blood, obtained less than 25 months after vaccination. CDR3 region: CASSHSGTSGANVLTF. CDR3 sequence (DNA): TGTGCCAGCAGCCACTCCGGGACTTCTGGGGCCAACGTCCTGACTTTC.